This T cell receptor (beta chain) was documented in a study of identical twins. Each CDR3 protein gets one entry after TCRdb re-called the 5' RACE reads with MiXCR. The sample holds 500,000 to 550,000 distinct CDR3 sequences, about a fifth seen once. V was clipped by 2 bases and J by 2 bases, with 13 bases between them. Germline V gives CDR1 MNHEY, CDR2 SMNVEV (reference sequence). The CDR3 is 15 residues long. Notes on this clonotype: Its antigen remains unidentified.

Everyone who donated was a healthy Caucasian. Whole-study results and caveats: Whereas memory repertoires showed no such difference, abundant cord blood beta clonotypes carried fewer insertions. Models predicted too little out-of-frame TCR alpha sharing in monozygotic twins.

Separately, the same data were catalogued under a study of yellow fever vaccine responses in identical twins.

This sequence joins TRBV27 and TRBJ2-7; tentative D call: TRBD2 (5 bases). Material: CD4+ T cells sorted from blood. The TCR was taken from a woman under 30 in good health. Written as DNA, the CDR3 is TGTGCCAGCAGTTTAGTTTTAGGAGGTCCCTACGAGCAGTACTTC. Its translation is CASSLVLGGPYEQYF.